This T cell receptor (beta chain) was documented in a study of vaccination and CD4 T cells after COVID-19. Treatment meaning: roughly ten-day PBMC culture with coronavirus spike peptide pools or control peptides (ViraFEST assay). Germline loops: CDR1 MGHDK, CDR2 SYGVNS. Trimming removed 4 bases from V and 5 bases from J, with 5 bases in between. There are 11 residues in the CDR3. This clonotype showed up just a few times. Its antigen is unknown. Oncomine TCR Beta short-read sequencing was applied to DNA from cultured CD4+ T cells. TCRdb processed the PCR reads anew with MiXCR; each CDR3 protein has one entry. The table lists approximately 2,000 distinct CDR3 sequences, 25% to 30% of them singletons.

The V and J genes are TRBV25-1 and TRBJ1-2, with a tentative D call TRBD1 (5 bases). The input for sequencing was CD4+ T cells from blood, cultured in vitro, taken after SARS-CoV-2 vaccination. The source of this sequence is a human donor who had recovered from COVID-19. The CDR3 region is CASSAGYGYTF. CDR3 in DNA: TGTGCCAGCAGTGCAGGGTATGGCTACACCTTC.